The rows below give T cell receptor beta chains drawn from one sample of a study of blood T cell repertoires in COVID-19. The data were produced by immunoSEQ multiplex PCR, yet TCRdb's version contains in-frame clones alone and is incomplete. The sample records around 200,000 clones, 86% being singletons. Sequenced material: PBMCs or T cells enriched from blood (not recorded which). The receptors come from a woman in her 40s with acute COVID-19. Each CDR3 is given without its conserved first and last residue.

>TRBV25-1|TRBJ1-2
ASSVKGIGYT
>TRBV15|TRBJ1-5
ATSRDPRISNQPQH
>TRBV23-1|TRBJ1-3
ASRQQDPSGNTIY
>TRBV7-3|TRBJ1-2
ASSSFDREDGYT
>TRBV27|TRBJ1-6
ASGFQGQGNSPLH
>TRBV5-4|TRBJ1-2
ASSLPRQDYGYT
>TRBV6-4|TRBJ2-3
ASSDSGRNPDTQY
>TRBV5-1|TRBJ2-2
ASRKTGAVTGELF
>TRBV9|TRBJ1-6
ASSVEPGNSPLH
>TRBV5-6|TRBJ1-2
ASSRLRGVSNYGYT
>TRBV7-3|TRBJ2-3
ASTYGGRSTDTQY
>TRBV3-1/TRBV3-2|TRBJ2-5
ASSQDQGLGRGTQY
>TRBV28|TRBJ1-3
ASSTQGRSGNTIY
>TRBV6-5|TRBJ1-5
ASRLTGTGQPQH
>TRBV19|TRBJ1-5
ASSRTGQGATGNQPQH
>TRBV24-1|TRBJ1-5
ATSVEGAGQPQH
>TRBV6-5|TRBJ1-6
ASTTGLANSPLH
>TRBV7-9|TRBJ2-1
ASIQGAGVIDEQF
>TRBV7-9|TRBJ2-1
ASSLQNGSRSYNEQF
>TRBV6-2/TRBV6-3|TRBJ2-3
ASSFSPQTGKRTDTQY
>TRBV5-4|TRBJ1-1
ASSLAQNWEAF
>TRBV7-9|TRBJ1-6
ASSLSRGTLNSPLH
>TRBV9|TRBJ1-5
ASSVGQGKGNQPQH
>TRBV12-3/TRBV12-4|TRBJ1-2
ASTKRTLNGYT
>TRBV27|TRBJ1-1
ASSPYSSNTEAF
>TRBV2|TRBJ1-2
ASRRTGLEDGYT
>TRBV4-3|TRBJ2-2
ASSSAWGDTGELF
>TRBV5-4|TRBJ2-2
ASRNFAPGTGELF
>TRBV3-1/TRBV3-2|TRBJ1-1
ASSSGVNTEAF
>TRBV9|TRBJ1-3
ASSVDAGSGNTIY
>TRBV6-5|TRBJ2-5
ASSSWTGSQETQY
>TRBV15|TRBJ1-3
ATSREPGVRNTIY
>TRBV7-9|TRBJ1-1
ASSLAGGRAF
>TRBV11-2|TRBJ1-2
ASSSDRAGNYGYT
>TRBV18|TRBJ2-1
ASSPNIQGNEQF
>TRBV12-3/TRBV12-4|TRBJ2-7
ASSSSYSYEQY
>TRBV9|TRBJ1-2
ASRSGLSGYGYT
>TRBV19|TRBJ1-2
ASSRGHTNYGYT
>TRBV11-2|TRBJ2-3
ASSHRSLPLVTDTQY
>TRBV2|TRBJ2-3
ASRALGTLKDTQY
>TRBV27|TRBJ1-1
ASSLSSLVGQLNTEAF
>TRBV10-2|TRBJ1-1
ASSQGTAEAF
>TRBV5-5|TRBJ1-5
ASSREGSQPQH
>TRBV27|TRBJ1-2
ASSSLQPRGYT
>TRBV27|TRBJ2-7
ASRGLSGLNFYEQY
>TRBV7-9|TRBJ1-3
ASSLGQGQNTIY
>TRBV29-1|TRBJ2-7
SVRTGSSYEQY
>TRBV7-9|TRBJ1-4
ASSEDRVLGEKLF
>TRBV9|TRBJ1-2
ASSGGTGQGNGYT
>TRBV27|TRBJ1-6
ASSEGLPTLH
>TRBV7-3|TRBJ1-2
ASSSTGTVGPYGYT
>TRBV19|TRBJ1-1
ASSSEQQLNTEAF
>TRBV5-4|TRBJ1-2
ASSPMTGFGYT
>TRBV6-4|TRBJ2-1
ASSVAAAYNEQF
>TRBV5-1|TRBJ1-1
ASSLLLENTEAF